The source of this TCR beta chain is a study of cytomegalovirus exposure and HLA in healthy donors. Vbeta (60) and Jbeta (13) primers were used in the PCR. The table came from immunoSEQ multiplex PCR; TCRdb's copy has only in-frame clones and leaves some out. Among over 200,000 clones listed, about 75% were seen once. Comments on this clone: Other DNA sequences from this sample encode an identical CDR3 as well.

Sample: PBMCs. This TCR came from a male donor in good health and CMV-seronegative.

In DNA form, the CDR3 reads TGTGCCAGCCAGGGGGCCTCCTACAATGAGCAGTTCTTC. It codes for CASQGASYNEQFF. V and J are TRBV25-1 and TRBJ2-1; 8 bases are shared with TRBD1. V was clipped by 8 bases and J by 0 bases; unmatched bases: 0. CDR1 is MGHDK and CDR2 is SYGVNS in the germline V gene. This CDR3 has 13 residues.